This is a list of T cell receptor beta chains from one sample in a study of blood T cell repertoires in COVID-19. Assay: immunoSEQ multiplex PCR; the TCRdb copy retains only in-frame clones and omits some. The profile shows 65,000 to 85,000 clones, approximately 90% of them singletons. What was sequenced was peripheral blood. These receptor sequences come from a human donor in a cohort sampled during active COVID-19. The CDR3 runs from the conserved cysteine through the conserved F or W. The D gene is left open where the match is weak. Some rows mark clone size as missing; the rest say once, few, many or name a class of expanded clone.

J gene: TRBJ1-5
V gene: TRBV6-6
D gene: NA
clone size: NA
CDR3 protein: CASSSLPGGNQPQHF
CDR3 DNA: TGTGCCAGCAGTTCCCTACCTGGGGGGAATCAGCCCCAGCATTTT

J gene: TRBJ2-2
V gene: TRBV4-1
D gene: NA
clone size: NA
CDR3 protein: CASSRLASNTGELFF
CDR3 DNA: TGCGCCAGCAGCCGTCTGGCCTCGAACACCGGGGAGCTGTTTTTT

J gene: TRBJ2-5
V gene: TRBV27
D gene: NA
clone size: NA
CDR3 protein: CASRIRGQETQYF
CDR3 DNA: TGTGCCAGCAGGATTAGGGGTCAAGAGACCCAGTACTTC

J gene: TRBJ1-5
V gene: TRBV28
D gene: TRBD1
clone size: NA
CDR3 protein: CASSQQGYQPQHF
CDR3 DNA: TGTGCCAGCAGTCAACAGGGGTATCAGCCCCAGCATTTT

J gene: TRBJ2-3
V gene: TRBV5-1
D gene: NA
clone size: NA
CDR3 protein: CASSLLVRSTDTQYF
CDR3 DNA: TGCGCCAGCAGCCTACTCGTGAGGAGCACAGATACGCAGTATTTT

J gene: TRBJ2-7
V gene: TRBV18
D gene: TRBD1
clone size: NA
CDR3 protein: CASSPMTGSPYEQYF
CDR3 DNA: TGTGCCAGCTCACCAATGACAGGGTCACCCTACGAGCAGTACTTC

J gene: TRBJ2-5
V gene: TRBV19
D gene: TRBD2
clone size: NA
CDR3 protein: CASSRTSGPLETQYF
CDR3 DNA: TGTGCCAGTTCAAGGACTAGCGGTCCGTTGGAAACCCAGTACTTC

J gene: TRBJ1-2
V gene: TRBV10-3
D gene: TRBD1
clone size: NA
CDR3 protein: CAIRLGQGYGYTF
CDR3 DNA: TGTGCCATCAGGTTAGGACAGGGCTATGGCTACACCTTC

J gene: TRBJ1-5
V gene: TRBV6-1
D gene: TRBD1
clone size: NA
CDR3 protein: CASNTLTGGSQPQHF
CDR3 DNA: TGTGCCAGCAATACTCTAACAGGGGGTAGTCAGCCCCAGCATTTT

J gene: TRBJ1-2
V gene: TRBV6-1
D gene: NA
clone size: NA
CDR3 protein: CASSEVAPRNYGYTF
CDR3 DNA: TGTGCCAGCAGTGAAGTAGCCCCTCGTAACTATGGCTACACCTTC

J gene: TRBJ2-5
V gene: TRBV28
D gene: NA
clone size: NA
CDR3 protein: CASSSGHGGARYF
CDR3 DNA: TGTGCCAGCAGTTCCGGCCATGGAGGTGCCCGGTACTTC

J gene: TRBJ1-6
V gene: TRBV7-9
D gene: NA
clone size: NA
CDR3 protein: CASSSGNYNSPLHF
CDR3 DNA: TGTGCCAGCAGCTCCGGGAACTATAATTCACCCCTCCACTTT

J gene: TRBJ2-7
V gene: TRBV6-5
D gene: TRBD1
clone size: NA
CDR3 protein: CASSRQGYEQYF
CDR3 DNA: TGTGCCAGCAGTCGACAGGGGTACGAGCAGTACTTC

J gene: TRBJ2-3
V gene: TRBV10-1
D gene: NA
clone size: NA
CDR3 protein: CASSETLLRSTDTQYF
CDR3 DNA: TGCGCCAGCAGTGAGACCCTACTACGGAGCACAGATACGCAGTATTTT

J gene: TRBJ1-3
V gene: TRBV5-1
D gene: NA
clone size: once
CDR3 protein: CASSLDRVGDTIYF
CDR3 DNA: TGCGCCAGCAGCTTGGACAGGGTTGGGGACACCATATATTTT

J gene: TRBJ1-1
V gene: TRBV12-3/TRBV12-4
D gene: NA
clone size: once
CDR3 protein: CASSKQPRTEAFF
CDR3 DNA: TGTGCCAGCAGTAAACAGCCTCGGACTGAAGCTTTCTTT

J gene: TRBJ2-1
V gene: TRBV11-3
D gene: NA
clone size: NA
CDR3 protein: CASSSRGRGGNNEQFF
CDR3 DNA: TGTGCCAGCAGCTCCAGAGGTAGGGGAGGAAACAATGAGCAGTTCTTC

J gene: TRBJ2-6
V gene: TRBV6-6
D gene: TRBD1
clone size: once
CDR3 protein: CASSLTGAGANVLTF
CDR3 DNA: TGTGCCAGCAGTCTGACAGGGGCCGGGGCCAACGTCCTGACTTTC

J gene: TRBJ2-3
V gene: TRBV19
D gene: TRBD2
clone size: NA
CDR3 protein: CACSRVIAGGEDTQYF
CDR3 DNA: TGTGCCTGCTCCCGGGTGATAGCGGGAGGGGAAGATACGCAGTATTTT

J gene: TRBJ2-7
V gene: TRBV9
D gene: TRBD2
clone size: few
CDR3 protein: CASSALAGGGEQYF
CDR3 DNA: TGTGCCAGCAGCGCCCTAGCGGGAGGAGGCGAGCAGTACTTC

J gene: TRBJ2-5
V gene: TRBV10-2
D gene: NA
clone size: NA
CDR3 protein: CASAWIGGGKLETQYF
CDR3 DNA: TGCGCCAGCGCTTGGATTGGTGGCGGGAAATTAGAGACCCAGTACTTC

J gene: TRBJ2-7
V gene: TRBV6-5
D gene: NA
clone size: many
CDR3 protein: CASSQADSFLYEQYF
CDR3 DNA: TGTGCCAGCAGTCAGGCTGACAGTTTCCTCTACGAGCAGTACTTC

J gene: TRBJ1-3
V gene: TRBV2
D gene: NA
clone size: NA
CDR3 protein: CASRDTGRDSGNTIYF
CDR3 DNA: TGTGCCAGCAGGGACACCGGTAGGGACTCTGGAAACACCATATATTTT

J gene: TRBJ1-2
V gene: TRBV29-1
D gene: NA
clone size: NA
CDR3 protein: CSVEPSQRTRQVGGYTF
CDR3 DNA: TGCAGCGTTGAACCGTCCCAGAGGACACGGCAGGTTGGTGGCTACACCTTC

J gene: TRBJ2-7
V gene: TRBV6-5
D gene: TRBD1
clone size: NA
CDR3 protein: CASSYRDRGAYEQYF
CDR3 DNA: TGTGCCAGCAGTTACAGAGACAGGGGTGCCTACGAGCAGTACTTC

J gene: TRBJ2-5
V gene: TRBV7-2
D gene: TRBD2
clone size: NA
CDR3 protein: CASSPPGLAGRGGETQYF
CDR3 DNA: TGTGCCAGCAGCCCACCGGGACTAGCGGGCAGGGGGGGGGAGACCCAGTACTTC

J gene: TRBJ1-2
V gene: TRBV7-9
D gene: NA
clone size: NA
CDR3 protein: CASSLDRASYGYTF
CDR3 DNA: TGTGCCAGCAGTCTCGACAGAGCAAGCTATGGCTACACCTTC

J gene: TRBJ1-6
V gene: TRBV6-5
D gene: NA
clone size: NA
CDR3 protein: CASRSDSRAPLHF
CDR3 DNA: TGTGCCAGCAGGTCGGACAGCAGGGCACCCCTCCACTTT

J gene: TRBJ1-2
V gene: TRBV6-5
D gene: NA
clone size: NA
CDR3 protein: CASRPTGGSNYGYTF
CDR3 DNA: TGTGCCAGCAGACCCACTGGGGGCTCTAACTATGGCTACACCTTC

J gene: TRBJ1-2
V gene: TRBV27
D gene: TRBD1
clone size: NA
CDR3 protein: CASRTGENYGYTF
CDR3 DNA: TGTGCCAGCAGGACAGGGGAGAACTATGGCTACACCTTC

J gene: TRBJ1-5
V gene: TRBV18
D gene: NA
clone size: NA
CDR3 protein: CASSPAAGNQPQHF
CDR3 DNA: TGTGCCAGCTCACCAGCGGCAGGCAATCAGCCCCAGCATTTT

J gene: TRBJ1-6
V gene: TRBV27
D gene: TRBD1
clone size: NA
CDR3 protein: CASSTGGIFPLHF
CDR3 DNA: TGTGCCAGCAGTACAGGGGGGATTTTCCCCCTCCACTTT

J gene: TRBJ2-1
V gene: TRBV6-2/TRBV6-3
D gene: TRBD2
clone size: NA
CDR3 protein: CASSYSFRGGAGNEQFF
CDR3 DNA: TGTGCCAGCAGTTACTCGTTTCGCGGGGGGGCCGGCAATGAGCAGTTCTTC

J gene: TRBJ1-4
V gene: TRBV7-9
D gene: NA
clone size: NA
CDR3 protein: CASSLASRGCARRYRFF
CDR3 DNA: TGTGCCAGCAGCTTAGCGTCTCGAGGCTGCGCACGCCGTTATCGGTTTTTT

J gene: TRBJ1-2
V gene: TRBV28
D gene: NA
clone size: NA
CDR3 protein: CASSSQLNYGYTF
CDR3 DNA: TGTGCCAGCAGTTCACAGTTAAACTATGGCTACACCTTC

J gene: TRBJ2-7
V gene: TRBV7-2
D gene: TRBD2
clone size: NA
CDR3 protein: CASSYLAGPYEQYF
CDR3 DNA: TGTGCCAGCAGCTACCTAGCGGGACCCTACGAGCAGTACTTC

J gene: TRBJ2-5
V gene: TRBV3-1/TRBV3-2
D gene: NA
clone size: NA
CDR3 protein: CASSQGRHKVQETQYF
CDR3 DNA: TGTGCCAGCAGCCAGGGCAGACATAAAGTTCAAGAGACCCAGTACTTC

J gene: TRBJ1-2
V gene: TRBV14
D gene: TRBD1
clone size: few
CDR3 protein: CASSQNRGNYGYTF
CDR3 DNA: TGTGCCAGCAGCCAGAACAGGGGTAACTATGGCTACACCTTC

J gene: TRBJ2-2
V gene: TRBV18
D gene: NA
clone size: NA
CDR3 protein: CASSPLMSTGELFF
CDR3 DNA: TGTGCCAGCTCACCGCTAATGTCGACCGGGGAGCTGTTTTTT

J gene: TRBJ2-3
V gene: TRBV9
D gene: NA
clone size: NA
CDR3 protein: CASSARRGQSTDTQYF
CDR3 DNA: TGTGCCAGCAGCGCCCGGAGGGGACAGAGCACAGATACGCAGTATTTT

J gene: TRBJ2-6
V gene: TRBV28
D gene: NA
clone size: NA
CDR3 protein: CASMEGQLGANVLTF
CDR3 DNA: TGTGCCAGCATGGAGGGTCAACTCGGGGCCAACGTCCTGACTTTC

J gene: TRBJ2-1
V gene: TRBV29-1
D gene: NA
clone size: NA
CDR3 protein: CSVVRTIMDGNEQFF
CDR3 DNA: TGCAGCGTTGTTCGGACTATTATGGATGGCAATGAGCAGTTCTTC

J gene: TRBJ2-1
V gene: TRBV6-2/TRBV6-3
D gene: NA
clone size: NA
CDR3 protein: CASSYLGGGLGNEQFF
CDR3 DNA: TGTGCCAGCAGTTACTTAGGGGGGGGGCTGGGAAATGAGCAGTTCTTC

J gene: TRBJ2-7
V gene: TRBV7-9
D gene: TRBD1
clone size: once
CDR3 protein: CASSSSRGSYEQYF
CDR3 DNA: TGTGCCAGCAGCTCCTCCAGGGGGAGCTACGAGCAGTACTTC

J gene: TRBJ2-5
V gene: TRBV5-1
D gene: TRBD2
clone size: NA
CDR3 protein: CASSLAGGPLIETQYF
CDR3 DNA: TGCGCCAGCAGCTTAGCGGGGGGGCCGTTGATTGAGACCCAGTACTTC

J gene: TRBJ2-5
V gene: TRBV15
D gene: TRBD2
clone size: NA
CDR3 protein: CATSRDPSGGLQETQYF
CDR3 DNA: TGTGCCACCAGCAGAGATCCGAGCGGGGGCCTTCAAGAGACCCAGTACTTC

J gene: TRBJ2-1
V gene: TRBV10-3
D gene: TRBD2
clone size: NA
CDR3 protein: CAIRPSGGRDNEQFF
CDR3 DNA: TGTGCCATCAGACCTAGCGGGGGTCGGGACAATGAGCAGTTCTTC

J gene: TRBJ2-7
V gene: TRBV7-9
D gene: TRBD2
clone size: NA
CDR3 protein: CASRPLAGEYEQYF
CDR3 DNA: TGTGCCAGCAGGCCCCTAGCGGGGGAATACGAGCAGTACTTC

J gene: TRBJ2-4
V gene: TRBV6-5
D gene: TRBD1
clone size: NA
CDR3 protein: CASSNRGIKNIQYF
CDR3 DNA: TGTGCCAGCAGTAACAGGGGGATTAAAAACATTCAGTACTTC

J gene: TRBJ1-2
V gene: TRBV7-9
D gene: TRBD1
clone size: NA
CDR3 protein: CASSHGARQGNYGYTF
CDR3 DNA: TGTGCCAGCAGCCACGGGGCCCGACAGGGGAACTATGGCTACACCTTC